A selection of T cell receptor beta chains follows, all from one sample in a study of T cell responses to AZD1222 COVID-19 vaccine. The data were produced by immunoSEQ multiplex PCR, yet TCRdb's version contains in-frame clones alone and is incomplete. The sample records fewer than 110,000 clones, 90% being singletons. Sequencing used peripheral blood, obtained on day 0 of AZD1222 vaccination. These receptors were obtained from an adult in good health. The CDR3 runs from the conserved cysteine through the conserved F or W. D genes are given only for firm matches. A clone size is listed for some rows: how often the clone was seen (once, few, many), or a class if it is expanded.

cdr3_aa cdr3_nt clone_size j_call v_call d_call
CASSMKAANYGYTF TGTGCCAGCAGTATGAAGGCAGCTAACTATGGCTACACCTTC . TRBJ1-2 TRBV9 .
CASRGDPHSPLHF TGTGCCAGCAGGGGGGATCCCCATTCACCCCTCCACTTT . TRBJ1-6 TRBV28 .
CASSLVGGRQPQHF TGTGCCAGCAGTTTAGTGGGGGGTCGACAGCCCCAGCATTTT . TRBJ1-5 TRBV27 .
CASSPARGYHGYTF TGTGCCAGTAGCCCGGCGAGGGGATACCATGGCTACACCTTC . TRBJ1-2 TRBV19 .
CASSRGGRNIDTQYF TGTGCCAGCAGCCGGGGGGGCCGGAATATAGATACGCAGTATTTT . TRBJ2-3 TRBV28 TRBD2
CASSGGDSNTEAFF TGTGCCAGCAGCGGAGGGGATTCGAACACTGAAGCTTTCTTT . TRBJ1-1 TRBV7-9 .
CASSLGFLETQYF TGTGCCAGCAGCTTGGGCTTCTTGGAGACCCAGTACTTC . TRBJ2-5 TRBV7-2 .
CASSLTGTDTQYF TGTGCCAGCAGCTTGACAGGGACAGATACGCAGTATTTT once TRBJ2-3 TRBV7-3 TRBD1
CASSAVEATEQFF TGTGCCAGCAGTGCCGTTGAAGCCACTGAGCAGTTCTTC . TRBJ2-1 TRBV2 .
CASSLIPGQGSYNEQFF TGTGCCAGCAGCCTTATTCCGGGACAGGGAAGCTACAATGAGCAGTTCTTC . TRBJ2-1 TRBV14 TRBD1
CASSLAPGFYGYTF TGTGCCAGCAGCTTGGCTCCAGGCTTCTATGGCTACACCTTC . TRBJ1-2 TRBV5-5 .
CASSTTRLSGGELFF TGTGCCAGCAGCACTACTAGGCTCAGTGGCGGGGAGCTGTTTTTT . TRBJ2-2 TRBV7-9 .
CASRADQGADTQYF TGTGCCAGCAGAGCTGACCAGGGGGCCGATACGCAGTATTTT . TRBJ2-3 TRBV5-5 TRBD1
CASSSASGTLHF TGTGCCAGCAGTTCCGCGTCGGGGACCCTCCACTTT . TRBJ1-6 TRBV28 .
CASSLNGYQADRDEKLFF TGTGCCAGCAGCTTGAACGGATATCAGGCCGACAGAGATGAAAAACTGTTTTTT . TRBJ1-4 TRBV5-6 .
CASSLTRDTEAFF TGTGCCAGCAGCTTAACCAGGGACACTGAAGCTTTCTTT . TRBJ1-1 TRBV7-2 .
CAVQRGPTDTQYF TGTGCCGTACAGCGGGGGCCCACAGATACGCAGTATTTT . TRBJ2-3 TRBV10-3 TRBD2
CASSLFLGAREDGYTF TGTGCCAGCAGCTTATTTCTGGGGGCGAGGGAGGATGGCTACACCTTC . TRBJ1-2 TRBV11-2 .
CASRKGDEQYF TGTGCCAGCAGAAAGGGTGACGAGCAGTACTTC . TRBJ2-7 TRBV7-9 .
CASSLNAGTEAFF TGTGCCAGCAGTTTAAACGCCGGCACTGAAGCTTTCTTT . TRBJ1-1 TRBV28 .
CASSEISWVRGAMNTEAFF TGTGCCAGCAGTGAAATCAGTTGGGTTAGGGGGGCGATGAACACTGAAGCTTTCTTT . TRBJ1-1 TRBV6-1 .
CASSLVEGSSYEQYF TGTGCCAGCAGCTTAGTGGAGGGTAGCTCCTACGAGCAGTACTTC . TRBJ2-7 TRBV7-6 .
CASSRGDEQFF TGTGCCAGCTCACGAGGGGATGAGCAGTTCTTC . TRBJ2-1 TRBV18 .
CASITGPTANYGYTF TGCGCCAGCATTACGGGTCCAACGGCTAACTATGGCTACACCTTC . TRBJ1-2 TRBV23-1 .
CAIAQGAGNTIYF TGTGCCATCGCTCAGGGGGCTGGAAACACCATATATTTT . TRBJ1-3 TRBV10-3 TRBD1
CASSLGQGLNTEAFF TGTGCCAGCAGTCTCGGACAGGGCCTGAACACTGAAGCTTTCTTT . TRBJ1-1 TRBV28 TRBD1
CASSLVPGIGANVLTF TGCGCCAGCAGCTTGGTCCCAGGGATCGGGGCCAACGTCCTGACTTTC . TRBJ2-6 TRBV5-1 .
CASTRSGISSGNTIYF TGTGCCAGCACGAGATCCGGGATCTCCTCTGGAAACACCATATATTTT . TRBJ1-3 TRBV9 .
CASSFFTGGAGGYTF TGTGCCAGCAGTTTTTTTACGGGGGGCGCCGGTGGCTACACCTTC . TRBJ1-2 TRBV28 .
CASSISGPDQPQHF TGTGCCAGTAGTATATCGGGCCCGGATCAGCCCCAGCATTTT . TRBJ1-5 TRBV19 .
CASGSEGRGGQPQHF TGTGCCAGCGGCTCGGAGGGGAGGGGCGGTCAGCCCCAGCATTTT . TRBJ1-5 TRBV28 .
CASSLFHTANTGELFF TGTGCCAGCAGCTTATTCCACACGGCGAACACCGGGGAGCTGTTTTTT . TRBJ2-2 TRBV11-3 .
CASSPREGAPGNTIYF TGTGCCAGCAGCCCCAGGGAGGGGGCGCCTGGAAACACCATATATTTT . TRBJ1-3 TRBV28 TRBD1
CASSFWAGTGYSDTQYF TGCGCCAGCAGCTTTTGGGCTGGGACAGGGTATTCAGATACGCAGTATTTT . TRBJ2-3 TRBV5-1 TRBD1
CASSSSGVGDTQYF TGTGCCAGCAGTTCTAGCGGGGTGGGGGATACGCAGTATTTT . TRBJ2-3 TRBV6-5 TRBD2
CASSLAPQGGRGPQYF TGCGCCAGCAGCTTGGCCCCTCAAGGGGGACGAGGTCCGCAGTATTTT . TRBJ2-3 TRBV5-1 .
CASSSTGGGSPLHF TGTGCCAGCAGCTCGACAGGGGGTGGTTCACCCCTCCACTTT . TRBJ1-6 TRBV11-2 TRBD1
CASSQDRNEQYF TGTGCCAGCAGTCAAGACAGGAACGAGCAGTACTTC . TRBJ2-7 TRBV5-4 .
CASSDQGARATGELFF TGTGCCAGCAGTGATCAGGGGGCCCGCGCGACCGGGGAGCTGTTTTTT . TRBJ2-2 TRBV6-1 TRBD1
CASSPLGGGYTF TGTGCCAGCAGCCCCCTCGGGGGCGGCTACACCTTC once TRBJ1-2 TRBV13 .
CASSRGDAGSRNTIYF TGTGCCAGCAGCAGAGGGGACGCGGGGTCAAGAAACACCATATATTTT . TRBJ1-3 TRBV11-2 .
CASSPLARTETREAFF TGTGCCAGCAGCCCCCTGGCCAGGACTGAAACGAGGGAAGCTTTCTTT . TRBJ1-1 TRBV5-4 .
CASSPNSAGGGDTQYF TGTGCCAGCAGTCCCAACTCGGCGGGGGGCGGAGATACGCAGTATTTT . TRBJ2-3 TRBV7-2 TRBD2
CASSLAGQGTEAFF TGTGCCAGCAGCTTAGCAGGACAGGGGACTGAAGCTTTCTTT . TRBJ1-1 TRBV7-9 TRBD1
CASSSRSELNTEAFF TGCGCCAGCAGCTCAAGATCTGAACTGAACACTGAAGCTTTCTTT . TRBJ1-1 TRBV5-1 .
CSARGREEAFF TGCAGTGCTAGAGGCAGGGAGGAAGCTTTCTTT . TRBJ1-1 TRBV20-1 .
CASSFTALDEKLFF TGTGCCAGCAGTTTCACTGCATTGGATGAAAAACTGTTTTTT . TRBJ1-4 TRBV27 .
CTSSLSGGCTGELFF TGCACCAGCAGCCTTAGCGGGGGGTGCACCGGGGAGCTGTTTTTT once TRBJ2-2 TRBV1 .
CASRTVNQPQHF TGTGCCAGCAGGACAGTCAATCAGCCCCAGCATTTT few TRBJ1-5 TRBV6-5 .
CASSQDDGTGDSPLHF TGTGCCAGCAGCCAAGATGACGGGACAGGGGATTCACCCCTCCACTTT . TRBJ1-6 TRBV4-2 TRBD1
CASSLGDESWLFF TGTGCCAGCAGCTTAGGAGATGAGAGCTGGCTGTTTTTT . TRBJ1-4 TRBV7-9 .
CSATRDPQNTEAFF TGCAGCGCCACAAGGGACCCCCAAAACACTGAAGCTTTCTTT . TRBJ1-1 TRBV29-1 .
CASSLGEPGDQPQHF TGTGCCAGCAGTTTGGGGGAACCGGGGGATCAGCCCCAGCATTTT . TRBJ1-5 TRBV28 .
CASSPTGDTQYF TGTGCCAGCAGCCCAACCGGAGATACGCAGTATTTT . TRBJ2-3 TRBV7-2 .
CASNAGRTDTQYF TGTGCCAGTAATGCGGGGAGGACAGATACGCAGTATTTT . TRBJ2-3 TRBV19 .
CAWTSGTGGLEQYF TGTGCCTGGACTTCCGGGACAGGGGGGCTCGAGCAGTACTTC once TRBJ2-7 TRBV30 TRBD1
CASSRQGGQPQHF TGTGCCAGCAGTCGACAGGGCGGTCAGCCCCAGCATTTT . TRBJ1-5 TRBV6-5 TRBD1
CASISRWGNTEAFF TGTGCCAGCATCTCACGTTGGGGGAACACTGAAGCTTTCTTT . TRBJ1-1 TRBV27 .
CASSYNSDGELFF TGTGCCAGCAGTTACAACTCAGACGGGGAGCTGTTTTTT once TRBJ2-2 TRBV6-5 .